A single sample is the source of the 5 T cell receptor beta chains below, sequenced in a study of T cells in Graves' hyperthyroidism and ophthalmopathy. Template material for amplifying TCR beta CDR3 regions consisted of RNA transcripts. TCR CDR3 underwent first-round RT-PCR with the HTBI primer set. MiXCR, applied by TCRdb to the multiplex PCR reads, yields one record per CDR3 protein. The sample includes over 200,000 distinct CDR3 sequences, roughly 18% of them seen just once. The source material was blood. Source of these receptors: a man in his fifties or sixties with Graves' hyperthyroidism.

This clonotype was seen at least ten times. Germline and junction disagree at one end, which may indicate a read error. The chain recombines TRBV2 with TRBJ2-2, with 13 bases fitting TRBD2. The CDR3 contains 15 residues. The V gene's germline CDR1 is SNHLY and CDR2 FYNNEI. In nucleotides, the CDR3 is TGTGTCAGCAGTGGGACTAGCGGGATCACCGGGGAGCTGTTTTTT. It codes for CVSSGTSGITGELFF.

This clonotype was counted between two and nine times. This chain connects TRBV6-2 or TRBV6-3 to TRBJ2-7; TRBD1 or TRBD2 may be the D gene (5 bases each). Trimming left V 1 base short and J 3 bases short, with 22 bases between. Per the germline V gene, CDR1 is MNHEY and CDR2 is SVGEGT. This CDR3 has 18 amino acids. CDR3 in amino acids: CASSYLVPPPGRYYEQYF. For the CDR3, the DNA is TGTGCCAGCAGTTACTTGGTCCCACCGCCGGGACGTTACTACGAGCAGTACTTC.

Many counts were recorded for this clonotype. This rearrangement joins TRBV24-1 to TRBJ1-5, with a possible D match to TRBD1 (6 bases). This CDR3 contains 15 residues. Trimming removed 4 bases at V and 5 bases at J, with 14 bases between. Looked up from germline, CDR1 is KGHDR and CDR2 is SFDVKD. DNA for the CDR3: TGTGCCACCAGTGAAAAGGGGGGCTCGGATCAGCCCCAGCATTTT. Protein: CATSEKGGSDQPQHF.

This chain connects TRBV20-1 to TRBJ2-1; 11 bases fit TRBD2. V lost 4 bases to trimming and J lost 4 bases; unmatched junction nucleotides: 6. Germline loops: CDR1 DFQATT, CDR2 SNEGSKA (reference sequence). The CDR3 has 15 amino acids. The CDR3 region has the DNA TGCAGTGCTATCCGACTAGCGGGGACATACAATGAGCAGTTCTTC. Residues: CSAIRLAGTYNEQFF.

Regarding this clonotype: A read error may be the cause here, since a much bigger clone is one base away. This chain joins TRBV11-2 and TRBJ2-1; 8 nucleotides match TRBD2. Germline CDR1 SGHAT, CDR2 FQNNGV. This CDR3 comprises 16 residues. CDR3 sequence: CASRLDSGTSYNEQFF. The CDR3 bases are TGTGCCAGCAGGTTAGATAGCGGGACCTCCTACAATGAGCAGTTCTTC.